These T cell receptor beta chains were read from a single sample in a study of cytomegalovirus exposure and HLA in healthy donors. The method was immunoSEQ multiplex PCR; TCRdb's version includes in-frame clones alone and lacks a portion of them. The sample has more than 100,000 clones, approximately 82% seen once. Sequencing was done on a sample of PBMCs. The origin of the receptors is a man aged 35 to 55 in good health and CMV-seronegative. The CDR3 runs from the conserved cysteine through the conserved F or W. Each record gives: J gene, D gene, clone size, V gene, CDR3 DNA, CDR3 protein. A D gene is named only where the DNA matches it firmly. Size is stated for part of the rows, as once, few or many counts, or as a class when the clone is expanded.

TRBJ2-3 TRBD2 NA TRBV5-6 TGTGCCAGCAGCCTACTAGCGGGAGCAGATACGCAGTATTTT CASSLLAGADTQYF
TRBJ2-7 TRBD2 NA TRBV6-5 TGTGCCAGCGGCGTCCCTCAGGGCTCTAGCGGCGAGCAGTACTTC CASGVPQGSSGEQYF
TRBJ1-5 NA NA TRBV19 TGTGCCAGTAGTACTCCGGCCGGGACAAGGGGGCAGCCCCAGCATTTT CASSTPAGTRGQPQHF
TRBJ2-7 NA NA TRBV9 TGTGCCAGCAGCGAGAACAGGGCCCCCTACGAGCAGTACTTC CASSENRAPYEQYF
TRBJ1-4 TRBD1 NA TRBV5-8 TGTGCCAGCAGCTTTACAGGGGGTATGCTTGAAAAACTGTTTTTT CASSFTGGMLEKLFF
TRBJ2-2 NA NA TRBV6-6 TGTGCCAGCAGAGAACAGGGCCCCGGGGAGCTGTTTTTT CASREQGPGELFF
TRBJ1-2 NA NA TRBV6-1 TGTGCCAGCAGTGCGGCTAACTATGGCTACACCTTC CASSAANYGYTF
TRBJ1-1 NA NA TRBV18 TGTGCCAGCTCCGCGGTCGGGGCTGAAGCTTTCTTT CASSAVGAEAFF
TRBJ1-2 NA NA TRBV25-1 TGTGCCAGCAGCGCGATGGAGGTTGACGGGCGGAGTGGCTACACCTTC CASSAMEVDGRSGYTF
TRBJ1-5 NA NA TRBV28 TGTGCCAGCAGTTTGGAGGGACAGCCCCAGCATTTT CASSLEGQPQHF
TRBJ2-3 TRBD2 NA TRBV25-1 TGTGCCAGCAGTGATGGGAGCGGGGGGGCCCTAGATACGCAGTATTTT CASSDGSGGALDTQYF
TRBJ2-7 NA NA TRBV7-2 TGTGCCAGCGGACACCCTCCCCATGTTGGGGAGCAGTACTTC CASGHPPHVGEQYF
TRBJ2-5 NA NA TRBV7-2 TGTGCCAGCAGCTTAGGAGCTAGCGTACCGCGGTCTCAAGAGACCCAGTACTTC CASSLGASVPRSQETQYF
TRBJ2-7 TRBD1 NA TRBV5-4 TGTGCCAGCAGCTTCGGGACAGAAACCTACGAGCAGTACTTC CASSFGTETYEQYF
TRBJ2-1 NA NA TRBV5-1 TGCGCCAGCAGTTATCAGACCTACAATGAGCAGTTCTTC CASSYQTYNEQFF
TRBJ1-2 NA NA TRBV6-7 TGTGCCAGTTCGCCCGAGGGTGGCTACACCTTC CASSPEGGYTF
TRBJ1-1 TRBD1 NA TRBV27 TGTGCCAGCAGTTCGACAGGGGGCGCGAGCACTGAAGCTTTCTTT CASSSTGGASTEAFF
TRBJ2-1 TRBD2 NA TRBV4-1 TGCGCCAGCAGCCAAGAGGGGACTAGCAGTAACAATGAGCAGTTCTTC CASSQEGTSSNNEQFF
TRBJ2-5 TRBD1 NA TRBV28 TGTGCCAGCAGTTTGAACAGGGGTGGGGGGACCCAGTACTTC CASSLNRGGGTQYF
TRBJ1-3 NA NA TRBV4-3 TGCGCCAGCAGCCAAGATCCAGGGATCTCTGGAAACACCATATATTTT CASSQDPGISGNTIYF
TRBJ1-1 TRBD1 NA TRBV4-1 TGCGCCACAGGGGCCGATACAGGGGTCACTGAAGCTTTCTTT CATGADTGVTEAFF
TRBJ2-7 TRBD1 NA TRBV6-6 TGTGCCAGCAGTTACGAGACAGGGGCAACCTACGAGCAGTACTTC CASSYETGATYEQYF
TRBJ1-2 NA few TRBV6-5 TGTGCCAGCAGTTCCCGCGCGGGGCCGGATGGCTACACCTTC CASSSRAGPDGYTF
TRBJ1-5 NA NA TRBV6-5 TGTGCCAGCAGTCAGGGGCAAAGCAATCAGCCCCAGCATTTT CASSQGQSNQPQHF
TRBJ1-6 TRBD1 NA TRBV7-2 TGTGCCAGCAGCATTAGACAGGGTTCTAATTCACCCCTCCACTTT CASSIRQGSNSPLHF
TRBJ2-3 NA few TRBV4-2 TGTGCCAGCAGCCAAGAGTTGCGTATCACAGATACGCAGTATTTT CASSQELRITDTQYF
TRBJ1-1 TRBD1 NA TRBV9 TGTGCCAGCAGCACCTCGGGACAGCGGAACACTGAAGCTTTCTTT CASSTSGQRNTEAFF
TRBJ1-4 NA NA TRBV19 TGTGCCAGTAGTATAGTCGGGGGGGGTATTGGTGAAAAACTGTTTTTT CASSIVGGGIGEKLFF
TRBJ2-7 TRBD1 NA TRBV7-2 TGTGCCAGCAGCCCCACGACAGGGGACTACGAGCAGTACTTC CASSPTTGDYEQYF
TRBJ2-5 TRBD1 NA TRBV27 TGTGCCAGCAGTTTAGGGGACAGGGGAGAAGAAGAGACCCAGTACTTC CASSLGDRGEEETQYF
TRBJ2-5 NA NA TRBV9 TGTGCCAGCAGCGTAGGCGGAATCGAAGAGACCCAGTACTTC CASSVGGIEETQYF